The clone carrying this T cell receptor (beta chain) was found a few times. These data are taken from a study of identical twins. In germline, CDR1 is SGHRS, CDR2 YFSETQ. Between the trimmed V and J ends, which lost 6 bases and 5 bases, there was a span of 15 bases. The CDR3 covers 15 residues. Through template switching, a universal primer site was introduced, and the cDNA contained unique molecular identifiers. TCRdb called the 5' RACE reads again in MiXCR, with one record for every CDR3 protein. The sample lists 1.5 million to 2 million distinct CDR3 sequences; around a third were seen once. Sequencing used cord blood. The sequence derives from a newborn girl in good health. The rearrangement joins TRBV5-1 to TRBJ1-6, with D perhaps matching TRBD1 (5 bases). The CDR3 sequence: CASTLAGTHNSPLHF. DNA for the CDR3: TGCGCCAGCACCCTCGCCGGGACCCATAATTCACCCCTCCACTTT.